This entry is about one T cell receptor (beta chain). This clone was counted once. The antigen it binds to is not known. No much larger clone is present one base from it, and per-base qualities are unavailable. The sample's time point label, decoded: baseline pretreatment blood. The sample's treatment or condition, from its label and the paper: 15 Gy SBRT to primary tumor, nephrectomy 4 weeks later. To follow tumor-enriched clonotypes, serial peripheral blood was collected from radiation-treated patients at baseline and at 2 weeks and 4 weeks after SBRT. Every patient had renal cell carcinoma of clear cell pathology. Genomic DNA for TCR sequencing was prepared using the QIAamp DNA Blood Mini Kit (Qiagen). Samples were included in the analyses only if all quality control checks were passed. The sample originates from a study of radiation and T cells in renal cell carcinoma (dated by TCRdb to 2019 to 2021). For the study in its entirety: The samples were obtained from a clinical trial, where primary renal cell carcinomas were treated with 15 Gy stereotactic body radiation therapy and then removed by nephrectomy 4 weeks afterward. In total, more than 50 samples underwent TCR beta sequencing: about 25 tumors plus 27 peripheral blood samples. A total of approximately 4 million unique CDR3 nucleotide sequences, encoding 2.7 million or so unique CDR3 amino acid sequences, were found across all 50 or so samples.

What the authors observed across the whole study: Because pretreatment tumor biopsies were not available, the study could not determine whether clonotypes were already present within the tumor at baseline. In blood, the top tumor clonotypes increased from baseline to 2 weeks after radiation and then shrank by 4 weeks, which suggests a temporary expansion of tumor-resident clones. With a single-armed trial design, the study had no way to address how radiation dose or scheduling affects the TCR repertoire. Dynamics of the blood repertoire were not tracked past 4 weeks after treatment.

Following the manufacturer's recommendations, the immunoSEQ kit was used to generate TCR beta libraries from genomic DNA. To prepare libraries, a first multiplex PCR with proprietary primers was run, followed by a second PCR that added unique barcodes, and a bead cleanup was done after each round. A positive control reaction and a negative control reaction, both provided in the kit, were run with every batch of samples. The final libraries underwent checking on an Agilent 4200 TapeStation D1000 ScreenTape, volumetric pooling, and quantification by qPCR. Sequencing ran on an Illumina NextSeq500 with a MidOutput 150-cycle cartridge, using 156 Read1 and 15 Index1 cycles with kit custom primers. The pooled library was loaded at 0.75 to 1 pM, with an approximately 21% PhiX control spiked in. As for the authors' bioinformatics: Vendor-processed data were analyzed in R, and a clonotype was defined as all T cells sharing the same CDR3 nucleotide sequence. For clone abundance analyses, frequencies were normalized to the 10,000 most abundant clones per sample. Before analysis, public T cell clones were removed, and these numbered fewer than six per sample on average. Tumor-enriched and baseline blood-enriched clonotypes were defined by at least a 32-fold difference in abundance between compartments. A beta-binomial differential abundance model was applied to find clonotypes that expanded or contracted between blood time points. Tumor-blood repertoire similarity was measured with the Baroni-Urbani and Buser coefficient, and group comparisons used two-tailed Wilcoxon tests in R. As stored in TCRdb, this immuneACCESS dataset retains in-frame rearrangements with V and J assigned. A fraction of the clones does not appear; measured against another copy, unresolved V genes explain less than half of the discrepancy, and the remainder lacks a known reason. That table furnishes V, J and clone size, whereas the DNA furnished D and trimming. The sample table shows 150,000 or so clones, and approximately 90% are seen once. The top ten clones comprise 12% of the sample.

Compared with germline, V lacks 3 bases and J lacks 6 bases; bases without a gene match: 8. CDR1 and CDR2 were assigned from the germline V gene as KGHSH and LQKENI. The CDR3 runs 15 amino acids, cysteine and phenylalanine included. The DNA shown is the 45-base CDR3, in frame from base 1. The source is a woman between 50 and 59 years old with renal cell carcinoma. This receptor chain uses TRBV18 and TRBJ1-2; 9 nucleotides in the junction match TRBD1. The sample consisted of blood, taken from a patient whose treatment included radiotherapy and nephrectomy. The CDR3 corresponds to CASSPVQGAFDGYTF. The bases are TGTGCCAGCTCACCCGTACAGGGGGCATTTGATGGCTACACCTTC.